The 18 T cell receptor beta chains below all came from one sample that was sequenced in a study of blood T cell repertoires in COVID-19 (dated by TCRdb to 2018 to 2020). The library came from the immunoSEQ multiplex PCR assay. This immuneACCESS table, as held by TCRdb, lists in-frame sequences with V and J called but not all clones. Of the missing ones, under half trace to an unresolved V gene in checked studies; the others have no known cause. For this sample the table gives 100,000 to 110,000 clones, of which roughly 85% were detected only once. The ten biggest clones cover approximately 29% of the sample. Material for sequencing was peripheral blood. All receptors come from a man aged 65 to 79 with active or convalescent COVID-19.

CDR3 residues: CASSARTGGTNEQYF. In DNA, the CDR3 is TGCGCCAGCAGCGCCAGGACAGGGGGCACTAACGAGCAGTACTTC. J is TRBJ2-7 and V is TRBV5-1; 11 nucleotides align to TRBD1. CDR1 is SGHRS and CDR2 is YFSETQ in the germline V gene. The CDR3 sequence is 15 residues long. The J segment lost 5 bases and the V segment lost 4 bases, leaving 8 bases of the junction unmatched.

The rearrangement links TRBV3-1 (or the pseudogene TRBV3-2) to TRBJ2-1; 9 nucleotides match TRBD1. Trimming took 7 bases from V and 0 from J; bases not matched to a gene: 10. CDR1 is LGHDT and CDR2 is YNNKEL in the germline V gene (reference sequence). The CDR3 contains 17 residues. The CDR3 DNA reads TGTGCCAGCACCGGGACAGGGTCGGGAAGCTCCTACAATGAGCAGTTCTTC. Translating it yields CASTGTGSGSSYNEQFF.

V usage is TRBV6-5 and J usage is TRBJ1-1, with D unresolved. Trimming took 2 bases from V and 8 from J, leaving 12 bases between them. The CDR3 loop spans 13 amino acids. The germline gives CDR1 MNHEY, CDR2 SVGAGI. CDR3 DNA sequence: TGTGCCAGCAGTTACAGAGAGGGCAGGGAAGCTTTCTTT. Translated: CASSYREGREAFF.

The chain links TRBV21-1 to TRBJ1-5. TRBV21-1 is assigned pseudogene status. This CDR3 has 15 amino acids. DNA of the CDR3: TGTGCCAGCAGCAGTGACTACTATAGCAATCAGCCCCAGCATTTT. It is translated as CASSSDYYSNQPQHF.

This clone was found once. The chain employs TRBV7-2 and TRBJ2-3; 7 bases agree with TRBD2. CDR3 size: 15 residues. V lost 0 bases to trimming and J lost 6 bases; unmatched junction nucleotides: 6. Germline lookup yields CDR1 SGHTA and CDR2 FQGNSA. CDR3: CASSLALGGADTQYF. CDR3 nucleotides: TGTGCCAGCAGCTTAGCTTTGGGAGGGGCGGATACGCAGTATTTT.

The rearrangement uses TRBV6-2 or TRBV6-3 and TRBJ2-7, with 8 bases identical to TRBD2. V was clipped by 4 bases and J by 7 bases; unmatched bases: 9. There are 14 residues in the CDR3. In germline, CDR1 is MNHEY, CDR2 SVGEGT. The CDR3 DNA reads TGTGCCAGCAGTTCGTCGGCGGGGGGCAATGAGCAGTACTTC. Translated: CASSSSAGGNEQYF.

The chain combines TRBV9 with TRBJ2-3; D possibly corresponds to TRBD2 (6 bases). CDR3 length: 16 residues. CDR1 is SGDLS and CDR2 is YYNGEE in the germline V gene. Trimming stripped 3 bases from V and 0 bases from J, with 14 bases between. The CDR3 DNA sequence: TGTGCCAGCAGCGAAAGTAGCGGCCTTAGCACAGATACGCAGTATTTT. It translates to CASSESSGLSTDTQYF.

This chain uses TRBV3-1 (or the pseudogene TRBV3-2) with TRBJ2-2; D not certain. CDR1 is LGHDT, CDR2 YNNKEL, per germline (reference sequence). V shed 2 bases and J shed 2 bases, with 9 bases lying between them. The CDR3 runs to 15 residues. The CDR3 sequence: CASSQLERNTGELFF. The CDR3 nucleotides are TGTGCCAGCAGCCAATTAGAGAGAAACACCGGGGAGCTGTTTTTT.

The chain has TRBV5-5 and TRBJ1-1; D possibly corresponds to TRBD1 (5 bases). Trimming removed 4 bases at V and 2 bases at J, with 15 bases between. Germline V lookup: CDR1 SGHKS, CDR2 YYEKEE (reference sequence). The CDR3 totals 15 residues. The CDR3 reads CASSHRGGDNTEAFF. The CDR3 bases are TGTGCCAGCAGCCATCGGGGAGGGGACAACACTGAAGCTTTCTTT.

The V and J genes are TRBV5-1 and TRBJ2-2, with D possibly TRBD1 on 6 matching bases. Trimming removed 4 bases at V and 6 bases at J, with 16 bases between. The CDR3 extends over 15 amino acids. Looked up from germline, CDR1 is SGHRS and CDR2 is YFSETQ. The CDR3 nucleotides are TGCGCCAGCAGCCATGGGACAAACGGTGCCGGGGAGCTGTTTTTT. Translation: CASSHGTNGAGELFF.

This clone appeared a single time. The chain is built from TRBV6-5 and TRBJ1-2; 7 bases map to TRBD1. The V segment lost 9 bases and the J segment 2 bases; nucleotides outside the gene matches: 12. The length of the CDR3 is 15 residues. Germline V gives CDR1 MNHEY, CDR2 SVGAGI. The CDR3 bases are TGTGCCAGTCGGGGGACAGCAAAACAAAACTATGGCTACACCTTC. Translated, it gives CASRGTAKQNYGYTF.

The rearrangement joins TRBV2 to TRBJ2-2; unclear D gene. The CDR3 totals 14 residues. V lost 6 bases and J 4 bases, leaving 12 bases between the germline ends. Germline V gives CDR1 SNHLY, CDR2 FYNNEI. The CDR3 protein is CASRAQTITGELFF. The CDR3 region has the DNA TGTGCCAGCAGGGCCCAGACAATCACCGGGGAGCTGTTTTTT.

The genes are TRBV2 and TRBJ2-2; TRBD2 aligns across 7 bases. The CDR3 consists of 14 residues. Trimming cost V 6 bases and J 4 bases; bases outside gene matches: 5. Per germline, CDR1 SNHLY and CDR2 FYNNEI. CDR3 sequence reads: CASSSGISTGELFF. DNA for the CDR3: TGTGCCAGCAGCAGCGGGATCTCCACCGGGGAGCTGTTTTTT.

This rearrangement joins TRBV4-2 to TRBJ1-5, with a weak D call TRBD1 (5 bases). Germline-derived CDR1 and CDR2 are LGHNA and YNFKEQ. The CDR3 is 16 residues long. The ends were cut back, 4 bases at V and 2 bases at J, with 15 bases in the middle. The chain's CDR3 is CASSLVGGAGNQPQHF. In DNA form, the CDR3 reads TGTGCCAGCAGCCTCGTCGGGGGTGCGGGCAATCAGCCCCAGCATTTT.

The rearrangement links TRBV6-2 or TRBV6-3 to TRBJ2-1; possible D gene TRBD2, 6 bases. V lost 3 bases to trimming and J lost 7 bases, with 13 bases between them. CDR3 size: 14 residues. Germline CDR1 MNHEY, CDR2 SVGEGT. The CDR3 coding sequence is TGTGCCAGCAGTTATTTGGAGGGTAGAAATGAGCAGTTCTTC. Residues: CASSYLEGRNEQFF.

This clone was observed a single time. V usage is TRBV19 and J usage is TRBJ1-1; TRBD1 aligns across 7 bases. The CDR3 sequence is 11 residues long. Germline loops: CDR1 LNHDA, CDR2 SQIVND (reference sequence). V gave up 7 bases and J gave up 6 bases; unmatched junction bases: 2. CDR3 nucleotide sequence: TGTGCCAGTATGAGGGGGCCTGAAGCTTTCTTT. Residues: CASMRGPEAFF.

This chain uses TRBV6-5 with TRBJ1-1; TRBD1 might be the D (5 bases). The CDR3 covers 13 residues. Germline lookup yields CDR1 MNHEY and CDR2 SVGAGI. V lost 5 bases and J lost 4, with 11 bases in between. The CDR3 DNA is TGTGCCAGCAGTCTGACCAGGGTCACTGAAGCTTTCTTT. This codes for CASSLTRVTEAFF.

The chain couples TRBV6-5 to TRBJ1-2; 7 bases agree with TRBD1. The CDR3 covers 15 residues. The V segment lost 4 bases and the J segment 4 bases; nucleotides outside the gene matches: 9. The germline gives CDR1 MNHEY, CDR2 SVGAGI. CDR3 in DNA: TGTGCCAGCAGTTCCCCGGGACAGACGGCCTATGGCTACACCTTC. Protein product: CASSSPGQTAYGYTF.